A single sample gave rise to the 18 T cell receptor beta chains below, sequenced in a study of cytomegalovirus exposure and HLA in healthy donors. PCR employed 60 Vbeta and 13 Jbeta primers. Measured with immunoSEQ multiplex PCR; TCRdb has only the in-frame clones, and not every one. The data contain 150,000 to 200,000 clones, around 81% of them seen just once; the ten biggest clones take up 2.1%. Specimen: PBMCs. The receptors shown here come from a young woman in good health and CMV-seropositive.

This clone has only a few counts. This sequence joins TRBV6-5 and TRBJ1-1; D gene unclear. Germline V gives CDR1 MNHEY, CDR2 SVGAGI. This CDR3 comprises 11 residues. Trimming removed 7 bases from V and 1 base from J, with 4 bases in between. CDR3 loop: CASIKNTEAFF. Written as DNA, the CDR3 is TGTGCCAGCATCAAGAACACTGAAGCTTTCTTT.

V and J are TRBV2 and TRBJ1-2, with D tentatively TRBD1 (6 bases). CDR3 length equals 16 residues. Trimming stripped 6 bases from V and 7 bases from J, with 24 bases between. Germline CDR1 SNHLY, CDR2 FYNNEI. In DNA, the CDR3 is TGTGCCAGCAGCGGTCAGGGGCTAGAAAGCCAGAGTGGCTACACCTTC. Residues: CASSGQGLESQSGYTF.

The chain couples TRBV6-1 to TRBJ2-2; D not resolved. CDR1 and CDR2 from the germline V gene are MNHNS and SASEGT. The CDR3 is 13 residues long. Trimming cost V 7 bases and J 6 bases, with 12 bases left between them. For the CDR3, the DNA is TGTGCCAGCACCCTTCCAGCGTCCGGGGAGCTGTTTTTT. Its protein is CASTLPASGELFF.

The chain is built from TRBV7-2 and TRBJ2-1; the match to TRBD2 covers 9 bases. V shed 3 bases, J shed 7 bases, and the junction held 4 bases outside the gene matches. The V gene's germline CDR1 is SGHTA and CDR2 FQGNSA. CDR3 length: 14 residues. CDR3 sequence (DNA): TGTGCCAGCAGCTTTGCGGGGGGGCCTAATGAGCAGTTCTTC. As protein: CASSFAGGPNEQFF.

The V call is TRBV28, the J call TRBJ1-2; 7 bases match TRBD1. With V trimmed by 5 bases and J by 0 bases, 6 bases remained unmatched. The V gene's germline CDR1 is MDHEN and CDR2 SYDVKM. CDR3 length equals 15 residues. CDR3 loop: CASSPWDSTNYGYTF. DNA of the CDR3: TGTGCCAGCAGTCCATGGGACAGTACTAACTATGGCTACACCTTC.

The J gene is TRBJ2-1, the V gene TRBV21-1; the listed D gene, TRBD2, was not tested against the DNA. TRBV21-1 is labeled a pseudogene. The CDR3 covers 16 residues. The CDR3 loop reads CASSKSPSGGDNEQFF. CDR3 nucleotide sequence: TGTGCCAGCAGCAAATCACCTAGCGGGGGCGACAATGAGCAGTTCTTC.

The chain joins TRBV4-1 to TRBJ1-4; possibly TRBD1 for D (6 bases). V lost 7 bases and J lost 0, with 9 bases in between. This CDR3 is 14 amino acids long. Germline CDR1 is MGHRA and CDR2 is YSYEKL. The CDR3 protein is CASTDRTTNEKLFF. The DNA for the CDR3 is TGCGCCAGCACCGACAGGACAACTAATGAAAAACTGTTTTTT.

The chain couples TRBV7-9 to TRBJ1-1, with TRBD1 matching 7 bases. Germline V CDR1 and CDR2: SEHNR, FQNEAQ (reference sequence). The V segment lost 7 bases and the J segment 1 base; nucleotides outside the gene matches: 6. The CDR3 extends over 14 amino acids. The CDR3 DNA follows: TGTGCCAGCAAGATGGGACAGTCGAACACTGAAGCTTTCTTT. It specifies CASKMGQSNTEAFF.

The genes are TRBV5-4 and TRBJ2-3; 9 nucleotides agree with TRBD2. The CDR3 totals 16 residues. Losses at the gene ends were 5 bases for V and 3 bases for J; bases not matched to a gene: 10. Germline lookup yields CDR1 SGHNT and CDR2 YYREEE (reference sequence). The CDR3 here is CASSRVGLAGTDTQYF. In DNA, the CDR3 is TGTGCCAGCAGTCGTGTGGGACTAGCAGGAACAGATACGCAGTATTTT.

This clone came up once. Here the CDR3 reads CASSLGLAGGLDTQYF. CDR3 bases: TGTGCCAGCAGCTTGGGACTAGCGGGGGGGTTGGATACGCAGTATTTT. This chain joins TRBV7-2 and TRBJ2-3; TRBD2 agrees at 16 bases. In germline, CDR1 is SGHTA, CDR2 FQGNSA. The CDR3 covers 16 residues. J lost 6 bases, V lost 3 bases, and 3 bases had no gene match. Using reference TRBV7-2 and TRBJ2-3 for the parts outside the CDR3, the full variable domain is GAGVSQSPSNKVTEKGKDVELRCDPISGHTALYWYRQSLGQGLEFLIYFQGNSAPDKSGLPSDRFSAERTGGSVSTLTIQRTQQEDSAVYLCASSLGLAGGLDTQYFGPGTRLTVL.

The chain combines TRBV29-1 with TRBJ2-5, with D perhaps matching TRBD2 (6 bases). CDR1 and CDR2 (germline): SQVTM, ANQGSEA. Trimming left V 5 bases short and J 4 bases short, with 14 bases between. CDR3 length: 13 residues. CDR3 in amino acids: CSVLAPSVETQYF. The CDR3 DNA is TGCAGCGTTTTGGCCCCTAGCGTAGAGACCCAGTACTTC.

CDR3 coding DNA: TGTGCCATCAGTGAGACGGCGGGCCTAGCGGGGGGGCCAGTAAACAACGAGCAGTACTTC. This codes for CAISETAGLAGGPVNNEQYF. The rearrangement links TRBV10-3 to TRBJ2-7; TRBD2 matches 12 bases. This CDR3 has 20 residues. Trimming cost V 2 bases and J 5 bases; bases outside gene matches: 19. Looked up from germline, CDR1 is ENHRY and CDR2 is SYGVKD.

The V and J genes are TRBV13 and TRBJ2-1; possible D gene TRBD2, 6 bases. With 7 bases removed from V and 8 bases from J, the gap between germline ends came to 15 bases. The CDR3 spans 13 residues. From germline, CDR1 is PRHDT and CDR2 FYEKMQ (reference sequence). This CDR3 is CASTIRGTDEQFF. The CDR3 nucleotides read TGTGCCAGCACCATACGGGGGACGGATGAGCAGTTCTTC.

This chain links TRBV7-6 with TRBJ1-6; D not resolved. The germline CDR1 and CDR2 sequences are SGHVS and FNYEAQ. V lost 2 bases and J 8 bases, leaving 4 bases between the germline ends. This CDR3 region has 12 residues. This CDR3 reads CASSLTDSPLHF. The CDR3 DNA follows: TGTGCCAGCAGCTTAACTGATTCACCCCTCCACTTT.

CDR3 bases: TGCGCCAGCAGCTTCGGGACTAGCGGGGCACTAGATACGCAGTATTTT. Residues: CASSFGTSGALDTQYF. The chain uses TRBV5-1 and TRBJ2-3; TRBD2 agrees at 13 bases. The germline V gene encodes CDR1 SGHRS and CDR2 YFSETQ. V dropped 2 bases and J dropped 5; count of bases not matched to a gene: 5. The CDR3 runs 16 residues.

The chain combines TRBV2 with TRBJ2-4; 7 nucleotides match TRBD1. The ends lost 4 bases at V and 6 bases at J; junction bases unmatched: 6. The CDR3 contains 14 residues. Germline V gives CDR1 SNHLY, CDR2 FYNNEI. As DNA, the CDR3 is TGTGCCAGCAGTGGATGGACAGGCGGAAACATTCAGTACTTC. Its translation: CASSGWTGGNIQYF.

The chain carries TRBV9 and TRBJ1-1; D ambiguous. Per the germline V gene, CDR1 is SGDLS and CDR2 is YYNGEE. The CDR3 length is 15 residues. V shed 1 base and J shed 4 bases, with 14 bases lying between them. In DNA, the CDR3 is TGTGCCAGCAGCGTACCACGGTCAGGCGCCACTGAAGCTTTCTTT. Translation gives CASSVPRSGATEAFF.

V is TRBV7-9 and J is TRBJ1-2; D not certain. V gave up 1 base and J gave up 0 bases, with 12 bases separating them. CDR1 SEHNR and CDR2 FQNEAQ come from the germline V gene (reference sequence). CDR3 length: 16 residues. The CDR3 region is CASSLGSALANYGYTF. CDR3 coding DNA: TGTGCCAGCAGCTTAGGGTCCGCCTTAGCTAACTATGGCTACACCTTC.